This T cell receptor beta chain was captured in a study of a mutant IDH1 vaccine in newly diagnosed glioma. Time point here: week 11, during vaccination. Vaccinated patients received 300 ug of mutant IDH1 20-mer peptide per dose, with topical imiquimod. For this clone: The antigen is unknown.

Assay used: immunoSEQ multiplex PCR; TCRdb lists only in-frame clones, some missing. The sample contains around 26,000 clones, around 70% of which appear only once. The CDR3 covers 13 residues. CDR1 and CDR2 (germline): SGHTA, FQGTGA. After removal of 4 bases from V and 8 bases from J, the junction contained 5 bases not matched to a gene. The chain is built from TRBV7-3 and TRBJ1-1; 9 bases agree with TRBD1. The receptor was isolated from a young man with glioma. Some clones in this sample may be carry-over from other donors' samples. Sequences were derived from peripheral blood mononuclear cells (PBMCs), sampled from a glioma patient whose treatment included an IDH1 peptide vaccine. The CDR3 spells CASSSGGQGEAFF. The CDR3 nucleotides are TGTGCCAGCAGCTCTGGTGGACAGGGGGAAGCTTTCTTT.